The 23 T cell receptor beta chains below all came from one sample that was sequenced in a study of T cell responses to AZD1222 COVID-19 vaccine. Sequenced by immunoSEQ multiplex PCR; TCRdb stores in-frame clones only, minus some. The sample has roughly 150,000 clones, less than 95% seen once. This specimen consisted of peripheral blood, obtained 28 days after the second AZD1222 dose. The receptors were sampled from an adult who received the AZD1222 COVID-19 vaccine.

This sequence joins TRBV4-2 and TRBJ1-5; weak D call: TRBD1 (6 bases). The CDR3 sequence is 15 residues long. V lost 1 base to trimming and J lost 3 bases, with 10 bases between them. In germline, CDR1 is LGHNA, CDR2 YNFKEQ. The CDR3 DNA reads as TGTGCCAGCAGCCAAGTACAGGGTACCAATCAGCCCCAGCATTTT. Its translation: CASSQVQGTNQPQHF.

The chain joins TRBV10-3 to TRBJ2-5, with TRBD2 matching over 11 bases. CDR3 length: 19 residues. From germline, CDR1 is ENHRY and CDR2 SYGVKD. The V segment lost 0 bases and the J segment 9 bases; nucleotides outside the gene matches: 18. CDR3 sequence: CAISESVLGGSGRGTAQYF. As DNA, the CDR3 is TGTGCCATCAGTGAGTCGGTCCTTGGAGGTAGCGGGAGGGGGACCGCCCAGTACTTC.

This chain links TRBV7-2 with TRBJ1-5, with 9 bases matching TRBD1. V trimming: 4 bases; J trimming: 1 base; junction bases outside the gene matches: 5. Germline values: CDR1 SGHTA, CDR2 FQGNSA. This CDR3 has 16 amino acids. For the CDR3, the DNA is TGTGCCAGCAGCTCACAGGGGGCAACCAGCAATCAGCCCCAGCATTTT. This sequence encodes CASSSQGATSNQPQHF.

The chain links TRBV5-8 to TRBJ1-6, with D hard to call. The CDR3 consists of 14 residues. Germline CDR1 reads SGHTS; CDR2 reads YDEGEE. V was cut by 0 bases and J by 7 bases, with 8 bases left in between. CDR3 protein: CASSLGLRNSPLHF. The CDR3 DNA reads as TGTGCCAGCAGCTTGGGGCTGAGGAATTCACCCCTCCACTTT.

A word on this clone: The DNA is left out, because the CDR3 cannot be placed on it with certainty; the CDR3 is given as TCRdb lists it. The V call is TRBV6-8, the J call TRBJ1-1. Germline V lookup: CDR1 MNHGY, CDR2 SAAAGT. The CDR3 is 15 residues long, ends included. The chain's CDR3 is CASSYFGEGITEAFF.

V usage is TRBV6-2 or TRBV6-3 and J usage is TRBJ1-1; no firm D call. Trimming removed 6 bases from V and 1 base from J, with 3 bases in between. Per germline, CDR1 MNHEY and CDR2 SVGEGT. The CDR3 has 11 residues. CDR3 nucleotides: TGTGCCAGCAGCCCGAACACTGAAGCTTTCTTT. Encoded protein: CASSPNTEAFF.

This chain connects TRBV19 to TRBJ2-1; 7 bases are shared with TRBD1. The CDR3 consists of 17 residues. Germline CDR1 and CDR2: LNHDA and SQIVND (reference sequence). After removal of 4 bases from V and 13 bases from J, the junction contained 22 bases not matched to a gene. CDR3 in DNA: TGTGCCAGTAGTAATACAGGGGTAGGAATGAGCAGTTCTTATCAGTTCTTC. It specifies CASSNTGVGMSSSYQFF.

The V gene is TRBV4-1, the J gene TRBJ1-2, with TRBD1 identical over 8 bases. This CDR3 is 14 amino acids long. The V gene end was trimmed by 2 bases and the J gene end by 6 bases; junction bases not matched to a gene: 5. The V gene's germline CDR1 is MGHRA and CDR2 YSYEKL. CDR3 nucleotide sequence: TGCGCCAGCAGCCAATCCCGACAGGGGCATGGCTACACCTTC. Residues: CASSQSRQGHGYTF.

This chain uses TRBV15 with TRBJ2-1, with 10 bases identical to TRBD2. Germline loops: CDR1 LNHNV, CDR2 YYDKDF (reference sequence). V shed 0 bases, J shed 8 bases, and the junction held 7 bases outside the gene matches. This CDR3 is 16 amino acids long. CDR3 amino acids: CATSRDLSGGADEQFF. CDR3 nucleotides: TGTGCCACCAGCAGAGATTTAAGCGGGGGGGCTGATGAGCAGTTCTTC.

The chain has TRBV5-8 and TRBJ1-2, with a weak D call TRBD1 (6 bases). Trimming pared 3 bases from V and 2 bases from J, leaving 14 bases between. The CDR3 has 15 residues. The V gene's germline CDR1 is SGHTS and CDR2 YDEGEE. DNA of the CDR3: TGTGCCAGCAGCTCAGGTGGGGGCCAGAACTATGGCTACACCTTC. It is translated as CASSSGGGQNYGYTF.

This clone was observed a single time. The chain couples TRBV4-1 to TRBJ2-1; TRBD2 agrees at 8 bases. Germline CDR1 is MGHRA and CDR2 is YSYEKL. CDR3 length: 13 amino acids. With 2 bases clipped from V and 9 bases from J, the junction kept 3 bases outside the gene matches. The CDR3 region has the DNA TGCGCCAGCAGCCAAAACGGGGGGGCTGAGCAGTTCTTC. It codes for CASSQNGGAEQFF.

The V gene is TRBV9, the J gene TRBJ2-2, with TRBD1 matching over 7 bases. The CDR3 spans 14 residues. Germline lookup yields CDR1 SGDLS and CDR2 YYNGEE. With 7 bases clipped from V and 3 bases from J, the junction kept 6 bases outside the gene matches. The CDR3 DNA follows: TGTGCCAGCCAGCGAACAGGGGACACCGGGGAGCTGTTTTTT. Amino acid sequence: CASQRTGDTGELFF.

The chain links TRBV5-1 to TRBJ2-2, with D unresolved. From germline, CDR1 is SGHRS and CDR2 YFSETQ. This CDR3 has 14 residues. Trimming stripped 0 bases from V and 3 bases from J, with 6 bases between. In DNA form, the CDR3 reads TGCGCCAGCAGCTTGGCCTCGGACACCGGGGAGCTGTTTTTT. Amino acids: CASSLASDTGELFF. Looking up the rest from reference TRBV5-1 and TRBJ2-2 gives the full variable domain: KAGVTQTPRYLIKTRGQQVTLSCSPISGHRSVSWYQQTPGQGLQFLFEYFSETQRNKGNFPGRFSGRQFSNSRSEMNVSTLELGDSALYLCASSLASDTGELFFGEGSRLTVL.

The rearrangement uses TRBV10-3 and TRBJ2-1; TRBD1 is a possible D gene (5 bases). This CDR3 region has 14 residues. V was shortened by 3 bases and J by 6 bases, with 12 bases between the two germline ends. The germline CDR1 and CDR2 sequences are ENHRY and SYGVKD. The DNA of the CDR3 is TGTGCCATCAGTGATACTGGACAATCCAATGAGCAGTTCTTC. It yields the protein CAISDTGQSNEQFF.

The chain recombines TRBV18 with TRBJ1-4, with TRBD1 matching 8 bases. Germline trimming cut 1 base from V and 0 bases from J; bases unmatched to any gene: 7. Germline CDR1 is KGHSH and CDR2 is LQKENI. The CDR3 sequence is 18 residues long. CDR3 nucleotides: TGTGCCAGCTCACCACAGAAACAGGGGGTAGCAACTAATGAAAAACTGTTTTTT. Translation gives CASSPQKQGVATNEKLFF.

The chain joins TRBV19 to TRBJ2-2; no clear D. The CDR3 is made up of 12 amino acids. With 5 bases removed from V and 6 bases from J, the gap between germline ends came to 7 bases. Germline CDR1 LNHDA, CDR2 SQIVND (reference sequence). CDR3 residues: CASSEPPGELFF. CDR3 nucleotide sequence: TGTGCCAGTAGTGAGCCCCCCGGGGAGCTGTTTTTT.

CDR3 residues: CASSQLFGGNYGYTF. The CDR3 bases are TGTGCCAGCAGTCAACTCTTTGGGGGTAACTATGGCTACACCTTC. The V and J genes are TRBV28 and TRBJ1-2, with D perhaps TRBD1 (5 bases). The CDR3 runs 15 residues. Germline assignment: CDR1 MDHEN and CDR2 SYDVKM. Trimming removed 5 bases from V and 1 base from J, with 14 bases in between.

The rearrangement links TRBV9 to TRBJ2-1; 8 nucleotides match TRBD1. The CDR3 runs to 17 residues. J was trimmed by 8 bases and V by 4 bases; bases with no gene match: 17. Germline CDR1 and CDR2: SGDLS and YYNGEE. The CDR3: CASSSSEGTGATYEQFF. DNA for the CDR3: TGTGCCAGCAGCTCCTCGGAGGGGACAGGTGCCACATATGAGCAGTTCTTC.

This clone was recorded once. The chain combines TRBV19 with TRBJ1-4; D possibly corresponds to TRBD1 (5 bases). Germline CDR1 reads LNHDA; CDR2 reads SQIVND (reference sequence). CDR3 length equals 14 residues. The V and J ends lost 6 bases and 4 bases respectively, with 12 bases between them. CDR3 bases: TGTGCCAGTAGGATTCGGGGACTTAATGAAAAACTGTTTTTT. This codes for CASRIRGLNEKLFF.

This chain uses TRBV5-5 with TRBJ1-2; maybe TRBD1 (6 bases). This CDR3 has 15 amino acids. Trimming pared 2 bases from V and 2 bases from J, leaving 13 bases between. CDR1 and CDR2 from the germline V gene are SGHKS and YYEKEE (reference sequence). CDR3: CASSLQGGGNYGYTF. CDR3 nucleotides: TGTGCCAGCAGCTTACAGGGAGGGGGGAACTATGGCTACACCTTC.

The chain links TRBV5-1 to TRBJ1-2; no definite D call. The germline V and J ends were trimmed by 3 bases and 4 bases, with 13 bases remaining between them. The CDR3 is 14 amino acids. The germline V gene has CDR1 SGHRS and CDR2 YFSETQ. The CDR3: CASSSDIESYGYTF. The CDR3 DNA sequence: TGCGCCAGCAGCTCCGATATAGAGAGCTATGGCTACACCTTC. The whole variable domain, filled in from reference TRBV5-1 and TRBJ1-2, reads KAGVTQTPRYLIKTRGQQVTLSCSPISGHRSVSWYQQTPGQGLQFLFEYFSETQRNKGNFPGRFSGRQFSNSRSEMNVSTLELGDSALYLCASSSDIESYGYTFGSGTRLTVV.

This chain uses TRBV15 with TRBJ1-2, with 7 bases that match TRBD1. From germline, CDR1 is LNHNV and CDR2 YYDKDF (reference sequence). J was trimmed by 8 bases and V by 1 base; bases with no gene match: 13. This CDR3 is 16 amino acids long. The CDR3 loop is CATSRGQGGAGGGYTF. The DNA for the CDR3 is TGTGCCACCAGCAGAGGGCAAGGGGGCGCAGGTGGCGGCTACACCTTC.

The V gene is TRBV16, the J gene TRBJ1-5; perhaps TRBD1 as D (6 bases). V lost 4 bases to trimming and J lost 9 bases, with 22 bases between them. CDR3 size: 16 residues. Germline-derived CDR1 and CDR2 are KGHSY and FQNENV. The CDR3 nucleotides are TGTGCCAGCAGCCGCCTGAGGGGGGGGCCGGACCGGCCCCAGCATTTT. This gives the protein CASSRLRGGPDRPQHF.